Below are 9 T cell receptor beta chains sequenced from a single sample in a study of T cells in Graves' hyperthyroidism and ophthalmopathy. Amplification yielded TCR beta CDR3 regions, with RNA transcripts as the source. Initially, a first-round RT-PCR of the TCR CDR3 employed the HTBI primer set. TCRdb called the multiplex PCR reads again in MiXCR, with one record for every CDR3 protein. The sample carries 300,000 to 400,000 distinct CDR3 sequences, about 13% recorded once. The sequenced sample was blood. The receptor source for this set is a young woman with Graves' hyperthyroidism.

This clonotype was detected many times. The CDR3, as DNA: TGTGCCAGCAGCCTCCCTACTAGCGGGTTCGGGACCCAGTACTTC. Its protein is CASSLPTSGFGTQYF. The chain links TRBV4-2 to TRBJ2-5, with 9 nucleotides matching TRBD2. V shed 4 bases and J 7 bases; nucleotides not matched to a gene: 10. The CDR3 loop spans 15 amino acids. CDR1 is LGHNA and CDR2 is YNFKEQ in the germline V gene.

The rearrangement uses TRBV6-1 and TRBJ1-5; D may be TRBD1 (5 bases). In germline, CDR1 is MNHNS, CDR2 SASEGT. V was pared by 6 bases and J by 0 bases, with 12 bases between. The CDR3 is 15 amino acids. DNA for the CDR3: TGTGCCAGCAGACGGGGCTCGACTAGCAATCAGCCCCAGCATTTT. This translates into CASRRGSTSNQPQHF.

In this sample, this clonotype turned up a few times. CDR3 amino acids: CASIYGLAGGAEQYF. DNA for the CDR3: TGTGCCAGCATTTACGGGCTAGCGGGGGGGGCCGAGCAGTACTTC. The gene calls are TRBV2 and TRBJ2-7; TRBD2 matches 12 bases. The J segment lost 6 bases and the V segment lost 7 bases, leaving 10 bases of the junction unmatched. The CDR3 loop spans 15 amino acids. Germline V gene data show CDR1 as SNHLY and CDR2 as FYNNEI.

This clonotype was seen many times. V usage is TRBV10-3 and J usage is TRBJ1-1; tentatively, D is TRBD1 (5 bases). Germline CDR1 reads ENHRY; CDR2 reads SYGVKD. V was clipped by 6 bases and J by 0 bases, with 14 bases between them. The CDR3 runs to 15 residues. Written as DNA, the CDR3 is TGTGCCATCAGCCGCGACAGCGAAGTGAACACTGAAGCTTTCTTT. This codes for CAISRDSEVNTEAFF.

There are many counts of this clonotype. This chain uses TRBV30 with TRBJ2-5; 7 bases align to TRBD1. V gave up 3 bases and J gave up 4 bases; unmatched junction bases: 14. In germline, CDR1 is GTSNPN, CDR2 SVGIG (reference sequence). The CDR3 consists of 16 residues. The CDR3 DNA reads TGTGCCTGGAGGGCCGTTATCAAGGACAGGAGAGAGACCCAGTACTTC. Its translation is CAWRAVIKDRRETQYF.

The chain links TRBV6-4 to TRBJ1-1; 8 positions agree with TRBD1. V lost 6 bases, J lost 1 base, and 7 bases stayed unmatched. CDR3 length: 15 residues. CDR1 and CDR2 (germline): MRHNA, SNTAGT. CDR3 nucleotides: TGTGCCAGCAGAGCGAACAGGGGGGAGAACACTGAAGCTTTCTTT. This gives the protein CASRANRGENTEAFF.

This clonotype occurred a few times. The CDR3 DNA follows: TGCAGTGCTAGAGACGCCCTCCCTCGGCGAGGCTACACCTTC. This sequence encodes CSARDALPRRGYTF. The rearrangement links TRBV20-1 to TRBJ1-2; no reliable D call. The CDR3 sequence is 14 residues long. The germline CDR1 and CDR2 sequences are DFQATT and SNEGSKA (reference sequence). Trimming shortened V by 0 bases and J by 8 bases, and 16 bases separated the two germline ends.

This clonotype was seen many times. The CDR3 nucleotides read TGTGCCAGCAGCCCCAGGGCTGCAGATACGCAGTATTTT. It codes for CASSPRAADTQYF. This chain links TRBV2 with TRBJ2-3, with D possibly being TRBD1 (5 bases). Per the germline V gene, CDR1 is SNHLY and CDR2 is FYNNEI. The CDR3 has 13 amino acids. V lost 6 bases and J 4 bases, leaving 11 bases between the germline ends.

The V gene is TRBV19, the J gene TRBJ1-5; 8 nucleotides align to TRBD1. Trimming took 6 bases from V and 3 from J; bases not matched to a gene: 7. There are 15 residues in the CDR3. Per germline, CDR1 LNHDA and CDR2 SQIVND (reference sequence). The CDR3 is CASRTTGAFNQPQHF. In nucleotides, the CDR3 is TGTGCCAGTAGAACGACAGGGGCCTTCAATCAGCCCCAGCATTTT.